This T cell receptor (beta chain) is from a study of human T cells and chemical hapten exposure. Study-level background: Upper inner arm skin measuring approximately 2 cm by approximately 2 cm received 2% DPC for sensitization. Per-sample variation in TCR yield stemmed mainly from small pooled library volume differences. The study's findings and limits: There were significantly more large CDR3 similarity clusters among expanded TCRs than among controls.

TCRdb redid the calling of the RACE reads with MiXCR, one entry per CDR3 protein. The table includes approximately 350,000 distinct CDR3 sequences, under 8% detected once. This clonotype appeared many times. Antigen unknown. The germline V gene has CDR1 SGHTA and CDR2 FQGNSA. Trimming left V 0 bases short and J 0 bases short, with 16 bases between. CDR3 length: 18 residues. Time point in this sample: patch test 1, 2 weeks after DPC sensitization. Treatment described: therapeutic diphenylcyclopropenone sensitization with weekly scalp DPC. Patch tests were applied only after blood draws. The clonotype comes from a woman under 30 with alopecia areata. Some clones in this sample may be carry-over from other donors' samples. The chain joins TRBV7-2 to TRBJ2-3; D is unresolved. Source: whole blood, taken in connection with sensitization to the hapten diphenylcyclopropenone (DPC). CDR3 in amino acids: CASSLALIHSPSTDTQYF. The CDR3 nucleotides are TGTGCCAGCAGCTTAGCTCTAATCCACAGTCCTAGCACAGATACGCAGTATTTT.